A selection of T cell receptor beta chains follows, all from one sample in a study of cytomegalovirus exposure and HLA in healthy donors. Only in-frame clones appear in the TCRdb table, and some are missing; sequencing was by immunoSEQ multiplex PCR. Among around 60,000 clones listed, 75% were seen once. The sequencing input was PBMCs. Every receptor here comes from a woman aged 40 to 49 in good health and CMV-seropositive. The CDR3 runs from the conserved cysteine through the conserved F or W. D genes are given only for firm matches. Size is stated for part of the rows, as once, few or many counts, or as a class when the clone is expanded.

V,D,size,J,CDR3,DNA
TRBV6-6,TRBD1,-,TRBJ1-2,CASSGDRGFGYTF,TGTGCCAGCAGTGGAGACAGGGGCTTTGGCTACACCTTC
TRBV9,TRBD2,few,TRBJ2-3,CASSAPSSGGATDTQYF,TGTGCCAGCAGCGCTCCTTCCAGCGGGGGGGCCACAGATACGCAGTATTTT
TRBV9,-,-,TRBJ2-7,CASSSPGEQYF,TGTGCCAGCAGCTCCCCGGGGGAGCAGTACTTC
TRBV2,-,-,TRBJ1-2,CASSESGANYGYTF,TGTGCCAGCAGTGAATCGGGGGCTAACTATGGCTACACCTTC
TRBV5-1,TRBD1,-,TRBJ1-5,CASSPEGAGNQPQHF,TGCGCCAGCAGCCCGGAGGGGGCTGGAAATCAGCCCCAGCATTTT
TRBV18,-,-,TRBJ2-7,CASSSPSSERREQYF,TGTGCCAGCTCCTCCCCCTCCTCGGAGAGGCGGGAGCAGTACTTC
TRBV11-2,TRBD1,-,TRBJ2-5,CASQPSGTGGAKTQYF,TGTGCCAGCCAACCCTCCGGGACAGGGGGCGCAAAGACCCAGTACTTC
TRBV7-9,-,-,TRBJ2-7,CASSLEGLEQYF,TGTGCCAGCAGCTTGGAGGGTCTCGAGCAGTACTTC
TRBV30,-,once,TRBJ1-1,CAWLSLNTEAFF,TGTGCCTGGCTCAGTTTGAACACTGAAGCTTTCTTT
TRBV29-1,-,-,TRBJ2-7,CSVEDRARVGNEQYF,TGCAGCGTTGAAGATCGGGCGAGGGTTGGTAACGAGCAGTACTTC
TRBV5-1,TRBD2,-,TRBJ2-3,CASSSGTSGGGRGDTQYF,TGCGCCAGCAGCTCTGGGACTAGCGGGGGGGGCCGGGGGGATACGCAGTATTTT
TRBV7-2,-,-,TRBJ2-7,CASSPWRSAYEQYF,TGTGCCAGCAGCCCTTGGAGGAGCGCCTACGAGCAGTACTTC
TRBV6-6,TRBD2,-,TRBJ2-5,CASSLSLGGGAEGYF,TGTGCCAGCAGCTTGAGCCTGGGCGGGGGGGCCGAGGGGTACTTC
TRBV5-1,-,few,TRBJ1-4,CASSLVGGAAGEKLFF,TGCGCCAGCAGCTTGGTAGGCGGGGCCGCAGGTGAAAAACTGTTTTTT
TRBV6-5,-,-,TRBJ1-2,CASSRSTVPYGYTF,TGTGCCAGCAGCCGTTCGACAGTCCCCTATGGCTACACCTTC
TRBV11-1,TRBD1,few,TRBJ2-4,CASSLRQGLAKNIQYF,TGTGCCAGCAGCCTTCGACAGGGGTTGGCCAAAAACATTCAGTACTTC
TRBV2,TRBD1,-,TRBJ2-5,CASSATGDETQYF,TGTGCCAGCAGTGCGACAGGGGATGAGACCCAGTACTTC
TRBV11-2,-,-,TRBJ2-7,CASSQTNEQYF,TGTGCCAGCAGCCAGACTAACGAGCAGTACTTC
TRBV29-1,-,-,TRBJ1-1,CSVLRGQNTEAFF,TGCAGCGTTCTCAGGGGACAGAACACTGAAGCTTTCTTT
TRBV6-5,-,-,TRBJ1-5,CASSTGDQPQHF,TGTGCCAGCAGTACGGGGGACCAGCCCCAGCATTTT
TRBV27,TRBD1,-,TRBJ2-6,CASTPADRVRSGANVLTF,TGTGCCAGCACTCCAGCCGACAGGGTCAGATCTGGGGCCAACGTCCTGACTTTC
TRBV19,TRBD1,-,TRBJ2-1,CASRVRRQGFGDGGNEQFF,TGTGCCAGTAGGGTGCGGAGACAGGGTTTTGGGGATGGGGGCAATGAGCAGTTCTTC
TRBV15,-,once,TRBJ2-7,CATSLGYEQYF,TGTGCCACCAGCCTAGGCTACGAGCAGTACTTC
TRBV7-3,TRBD2,-,TRBJ2-2,CASSFSSGGANTGELFF,TGTGCCAGCAGCTTCTCTAGCGGGGGGGCGAACACCGGGGAGCTGTTTTTT
TRBV2,-,-,TRBJ1-2,CASRRDTNYGYTF,TGTGCCAGCCGCCGGGACACTAACTATGGCTACACCTTC
TRBV7-9,TRBD1,-,TRBJ1-4,CASRTGTGEKLFF,TGTGCCAGCAGAACCGGGACAGGTGAAAAACTGTTTTTT
TRBV5-1,-,-,TRBJ2-2,CASRGGFTGELFF,TGCGCCAGCAGGGGGGGTTTCACCGGGGAGCTGTTTTTT
TRBV7-9,-,-,TRBJ2-3,CASSDGSGADTQYF,TGTGCCAGCAGCGACGGGAGTGGGGCAGATACGCAGTATTTT
TRBV7-9,-,-,TRBJ1-2,CASHEGYGYTF,TGTGCCAGTCACGAGGGCTATGGCTACACCTTC
TRBV6-1,TRBD1,-,TRBJ2-7,CASSKGQGIHEQYF,TGTGCCAGCAGCAAGGGACAGGGAATCCACGAGCAGTACTTC
TRBV19,TRBD2,-,TRBJ2-1,CASRLAGAPADEQFF,TGTGCCAGTAGACTAGCGGGGGCTCCCGCGGATGAGCAGTTCTTC
TRBV7-9,TRBD1,-,TRBJ2-1,CASSLTTGGEQFF,TGTGCCAGCAGCCTCACGACAGGGGGTGAGCAGTTCTTC
TRBV10-2,TRBD1,few,TRBJ1-1,CASSPGTAGTEAFF,TGCGCCAGCAGTCCCGGGACAGCAGGTACTGAAGCTTTCTTT
TRBV28,TRBD1,-,TRBJ1-4,CASSSPGQGGEKLFF,TGTGCCAGCAGTTCACCAGGACAGGGGGGTGAAAAACTGTTTTTT
TRBV6-1,-,-,TRBJ2-3,CASSGLDTQYF,TGTGCCAGCAGTGGGCTAGATACGCAGTATTTT
TRBV11-2,-,few,TRBJ1-1,CASSLGGLLTEAFF,TGTGCCAGCAGCTTAGGCGGACTCCTCACTGAAGCTTTCTTT
TRBV6-6,TRBD1,-,TRBJ2-1,CAARQGTNEQFF,TGTGCCGCTCGACAGGGCACGAATGAGCAGTTCTTC
TRBV7-9,TRBD1,-,TRBJ1-1,CSSSLRDRGTEAFF,TGTTCCAGCAGCCTCCGGGACAGGGGAACTGAAGCTTTCTTT
TRBV6-5,TRBD1,-,TRBJ2-3,CASSYDRGRTDTQYF,TGTGCCAGCAGTTATGACAGGGGGCGGACAGATACGCAGTATTTT
TRBV7-2,TRBD2,-,TRBJ2-5,CASSLRSGGETQYF,TGTGCCAGCAGCTTGCGCAGCGGGGGAGAGACCCAGTACTTC
TRBV6-1,TRBD2,-,TRBJ2-2,CASRELAGGQHTGELFF,TGTGCCAGCAGGGAACTAGCGGGGGGGCAGCACACCGGGGAGCTGTTTTTT
TRBV13,-,once,TRBJ2-7,CASSSLGGGSSYEQYF,TGTGCCAGCAGCTCCCTGGGCGGGGGCTCCTCCTACGAGCAGTACTTC
TRBV7-9,TRBD1,few,TRBJ1-3,CASSLDRGGGNTIYF,TGTGCCAGCAGCTTAGACAGGGGAGGCGGAAACACCATATATTTT